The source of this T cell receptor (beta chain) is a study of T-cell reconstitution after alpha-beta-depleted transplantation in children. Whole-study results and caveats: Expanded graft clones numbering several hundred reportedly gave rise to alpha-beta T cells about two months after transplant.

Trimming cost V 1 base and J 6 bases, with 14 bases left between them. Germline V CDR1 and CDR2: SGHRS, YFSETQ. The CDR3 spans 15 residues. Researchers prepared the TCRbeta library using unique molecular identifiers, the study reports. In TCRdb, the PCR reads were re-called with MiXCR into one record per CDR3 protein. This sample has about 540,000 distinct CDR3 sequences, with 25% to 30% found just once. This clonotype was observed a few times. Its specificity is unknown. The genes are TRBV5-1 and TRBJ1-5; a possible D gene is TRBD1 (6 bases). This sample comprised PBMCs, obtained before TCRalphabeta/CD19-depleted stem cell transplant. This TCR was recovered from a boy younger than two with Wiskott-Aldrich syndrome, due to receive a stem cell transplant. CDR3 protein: CASSLIGGQGQPQHF. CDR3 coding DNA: TGCGCCAGCAGCTTGATCGGGGGGCAGGGTCAGCCCCAGCATTTT.